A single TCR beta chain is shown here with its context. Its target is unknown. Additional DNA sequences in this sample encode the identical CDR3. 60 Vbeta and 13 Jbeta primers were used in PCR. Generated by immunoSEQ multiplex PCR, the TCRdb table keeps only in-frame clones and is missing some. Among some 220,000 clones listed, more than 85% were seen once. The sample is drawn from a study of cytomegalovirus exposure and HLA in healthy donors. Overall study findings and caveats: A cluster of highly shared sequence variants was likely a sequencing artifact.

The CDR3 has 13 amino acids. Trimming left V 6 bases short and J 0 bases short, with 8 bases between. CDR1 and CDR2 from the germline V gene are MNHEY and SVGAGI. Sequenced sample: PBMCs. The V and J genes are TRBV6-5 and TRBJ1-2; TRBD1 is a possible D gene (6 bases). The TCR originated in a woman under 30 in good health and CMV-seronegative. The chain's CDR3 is CASSRTANYGYTF. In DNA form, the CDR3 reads TGTGCCAGCAGCCGGACAGCTAACTATGGCTACACCTTC.